Listed below are T cell receptor beta chains from one sample, sequenced in a study of neurological immune-mediated disorders. MiXCR, run by TCRdb on the 5' RACE reads, gives a single entry per CDR3 protein. In the table there are about 79,000 distinct CDR3 sequences, roughly an eighth of which are singletons. The specimen sequenced was PBMCs. The receptors here all came from a woman aged 50 to 65 in good health. CDR3s include the opening cysteine and the closing phenylalanine or tryptophan. The D gene is left open where the match is weak. Where a row states a size, it is once, few, many or the class of an expanded clone; other rows omit it.

size,V,D,J,DNA,CDR3
many,TRBV5-1,TRBD1,TRBJ1-1,TGCGCCAGCAGCTTGACAGGGGACAGGCACATGAACACTGAAGCTTTCTTT,CASSLTGDRHMNTEAFF
many,TRBV7-2,TRBD2,TRBJ2-7,TGTGCCAGCAGTTACAATACCGGGAGGGTCTACGAGCAGTACTTC,CASSYNTGRVYEQYF
-,TRBV12-3/TRBV12-4,TRBD2,TRBJ2-3,TGTGCCAGCTGTCGGAACCTAGCGGGTGCTTACCTTAGCACAGATACGCAGTATTTT,CASCRNLAGAYLSTDTQYF
many,TRBV29-1,TRBD2,TRBJ2-1,TGCAGCGTTGAAACCCGTGTTAAACAGGGTTTAGCGGGAGCTGAGCAGTTCTTC,CSVETRVKQGLAGAEQFF
many,TRBV25-1,-,TRBJ2-7,TGTGCCAGCATCCGACAATTCGAGCAGTACTTC,CASIRQFEQYF
-,TRBV20-1,-,TRBJ2-5,TGCAGTGCTCCCCCTCGGCACAACCAAGAGACCCAGTACTTC,CSAPPRHNQETQYF
-,TRBV18,-,TRBJ2-1,TGTGCCAGCTCATCCGTAGGGGTGGGCTCCTACAATGAGCAGTTCTTC,CASSSVGVGSYNEQFF
-,TRBV7-8,-,TRBJ1-1,TGTGCCAGCAGCCTCAAGGGAGGGATGAACACTGAAGCTTTCTTT,CASSLKGGMNTEAFF
many,TRBV3-1,-,TRBJ1-4,TGTGCCAGCAGCCAACGTTCCGGGACGCGACATGAAAAACTGTTTTTT,CASSQRSGTRHEKLFF
-,TRBV15,-,TRBJ2-7,TGCGCCAGCAGCACCCGAGGAGCCTACGAGCAGTACTTC,CASSTRGAYEQYF
few,TRBV2,TRBD2,TRBJ2-5,TGTGCCAGCAGGGGGACTAGCGGGAACCAAGAGACCCAGTACTTC,CASRGTSGNQETQYF
many,TRBV5-1,-,TRBJ2-2,TGCGCCAGCTTATCACCGGGGACAAACACCGGGGAGCTGTTTTTT,CASLSPGTNTGELFF
-,TRBV21-1,-,TRBJ2-5,TGTGCCAGCAGCAAAGCCCACGGACCGATCCGAGAGACCCAGTACTTC,CASSKAHGPIRETQYF
few,TRBV10-3,-,TRBJ2-7,TGTGCCATCAGTATAGCGGTAAACTCCTACGAGCAGTACTTC,CAISIAVNSYEQYF
many,TRBV10-3,TRBD1,TRBJ1-1,TGTGCCATCAGAGGACAGGGGAACACTGAAGCTTTCTTT,CAIRGQGNTEAFF
many,TRBV5-1,TRBD2,TRBJ2-7,TGCGCCAGCAGCGGATCTAGCGGGGGAGACGAGCAGTACTTC,CASSGSSGGDEQYF
many,TRBV5-1,TRBD1,TRBJ2-1,TGCGCCAGCAGTAAGGACAGGGCTTACAATGAGCAGTTCTTC,CASSKDRAYNEQFF
many,TRBV20-1,TRBD1,TRBJ2-7,TGCAGTGCCACGACAGGGAGCTCCTACGAGCAGTACTTC,CSATTGSSYEQYF
many,TRBV5-1,TRBD1,TRBJ2-7,TGCGCCAGCAGGGATGGACAGGGGGCTTACGAGCAGTACTTC,CASRDGQGAYEQYF
many,TRBV7-9,-,TRBJ1-1,TGTGCCAGCAGCTTATACGAAGCTTTCTTT,CASSLYEAFF
few,TRBV5-1,-,TRBJ2-1,TGCGCCAGCAGCGCCACAACTCTCCCCTCCTACAATGAGCAGTTCTTC,CASSATTLPSYNEQFF
many,TRBV5-1,TRBD2,TRBJ2-1,TGCGCCAGCAGCTTGGCCCTAGCGGGGGGGGGTGGCGATGAGCAGTTCTTC,CASSLALAGGGGDEQFF
many,TRBV28,-,TRBJ1-2,TGTGCCAGCAGTTCCACTCGGACAGATCAACCTTATGGCTACACCTTC,CASSSTRTDQPYGYTF
many,TRBV5-1,-,TRBJ1-3,TGCGCCAGCGATCGCGACGGCTCTGGAAACACCATATATTTT,CASDRDGSGNTIYF
many,TRBV29-1,-,TRBJ1-1,TGCAGCGGTGCGGTTGGGACAGAAGCTTTCTTT,CSGAVGTEAFF
many,TRBV5-1,-,TRBJ1-1,TGCGCCAGCAGCTCACTTAGACCCGCCCAAAACACTGAAGCTTTCTTT,CASSSLRPAQNTEAFF